This T cell receptor beta chain was obtained from a study of T cell repertoires in aging, cancer and after chemotherapy. For the study at large: Approximately 9 million TCR reads made up the full dataset.

TCR beta rearrangements were amplified from peripheral blood genomic DNA. Turning to this clonotype: What it binds is not known.

V lost 4 bases and J lost 4; bases outside the gene matches: 1. Germline CDR1 is MNHEY and CDR2 is SVGAGI. The CDR3 loop spans 14 amino acids. Rearranged V-D-J TRB sequences were amplified with a mixed TRB-A/B primer pool. From the multiplex PCR reads, TCRdb called clonotypes with MiXCR, one entry per CDR3 protein. The top ten hold approximately 8% of the sample, which has several thousand distinct CDR3 sequences, 30% seen once. Study-level results: Immunological memory after chemotherapy cannot be judged from the repertoire data. In each cancer cohort, median generation probability increased across chemotherapy, suggesting thymic output rebounded. In cancer patients, declining TCR diversity with age involved lost richness and lost evenness.

The clonotype originates from a human donor with a blood cancer. The J gene is TRBJ2-3, the V gene TRBV6-5; 11 bases align to TRBD2. Sequenced input: blood. CDR3 sequence reads: CASSSSGGPDTQYF. DNA for the CDR3: TGTGCCAGCAGTTCTAGCGGGGGGCCAGATACGCAGTATTTT.